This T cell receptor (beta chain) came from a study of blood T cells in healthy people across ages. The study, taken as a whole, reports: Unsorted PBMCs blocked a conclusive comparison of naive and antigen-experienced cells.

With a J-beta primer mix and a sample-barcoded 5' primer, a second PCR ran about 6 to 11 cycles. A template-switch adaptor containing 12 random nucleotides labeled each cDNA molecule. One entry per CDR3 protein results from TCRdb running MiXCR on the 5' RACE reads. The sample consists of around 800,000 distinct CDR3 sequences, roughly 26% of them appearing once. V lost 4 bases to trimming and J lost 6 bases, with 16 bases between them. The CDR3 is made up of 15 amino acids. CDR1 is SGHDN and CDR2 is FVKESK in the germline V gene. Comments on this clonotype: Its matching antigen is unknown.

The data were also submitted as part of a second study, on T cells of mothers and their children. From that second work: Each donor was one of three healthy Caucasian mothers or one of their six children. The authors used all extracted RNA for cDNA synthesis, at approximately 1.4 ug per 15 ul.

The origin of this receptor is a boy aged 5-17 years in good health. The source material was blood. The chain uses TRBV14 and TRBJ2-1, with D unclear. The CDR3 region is CASSRIDSDVNEQFF. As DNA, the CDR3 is TGTGCCAGCAGCCGTATCGACTCCGACGTCAATGAGCAGTTCTTC.